The 3 T cell receptor beta chains below come from one sample, sequenced in a study of memory CD4+ T cells and cytomegalovirus serostatus. Only in-frame clones appear in the TCRdb table, and some are missing; sequencing was by immunoSEQ multiplex PCR. The sample has under 85,000 clones, 78% seen once. The sort gate was single viable CD3+CD4+CD8-CD45RO+ cells for memory CD4+ T cells. Sequencing was performed on memory CD4+ T cells from blood. The receptors were sampled from an adult in good health and CMV-seropositive.

This clone was detected once. The V and J genes are TRBV25-1 and TRBJ2-3; possibly TRBD2 for D (5 bases). The CDR3 has 15 residues. Deletions cut 4 bases from V and 0 bases from J, with 11 bases between. In germline, CDR1 is MGHDK, CDR2 SYGVNS. CDR3 nucleotides: TGTGCCAGCAGTGCAGCGGAAACTAGCACAGATACGCAGTATTTT. Its translation is CASSAAETSTDTQYF. The full variable domain, in which reference TRBV25-1 and TRBJ2-3 provide the parts outside the CDR3, is EADIYQTPRYLVIGTGKKITLECSQTMGHDKMYWYQQDPGMELHLIHYSYGVNSTEKGDLSSESTVSRIRTEHFPLTLESARPSHTSQYLCASSAAETSTDTQYFGPGTRLTVL.

DNA of the CDR3: TGTGCCAGCAGCTTAGAATGGTCACAAGGTGAAGCTTTCTTT. Its translation is CASSLEWSQGEAFF. V is TRBV7-9 and J is TRBJ1-1, with no clear D. Trimming cost V 1 base and J 7 bases, with 13 bases left between them. CDR1 and CDR2 from the germline V gene are SEHNR and FQNEAQ (reference sequence). The CDR3 is made up of 14 amino acids.

This clone has just one count. J is TRBJ2-7 and V is TRBV11-2; D is unresolved. V lost 2 bases, J lost 4 bases, and 9 bases lay in between. The germline V gene has CDR1 SGHAT and CDR2 FQNNGV. CDR3 length: 13 residues. The CDR3 DNA is TGTGCCAGCAGCTTATTTTCGGTATACGAGCAGTACGTC. Residues: CASSLFSVYEQYV.